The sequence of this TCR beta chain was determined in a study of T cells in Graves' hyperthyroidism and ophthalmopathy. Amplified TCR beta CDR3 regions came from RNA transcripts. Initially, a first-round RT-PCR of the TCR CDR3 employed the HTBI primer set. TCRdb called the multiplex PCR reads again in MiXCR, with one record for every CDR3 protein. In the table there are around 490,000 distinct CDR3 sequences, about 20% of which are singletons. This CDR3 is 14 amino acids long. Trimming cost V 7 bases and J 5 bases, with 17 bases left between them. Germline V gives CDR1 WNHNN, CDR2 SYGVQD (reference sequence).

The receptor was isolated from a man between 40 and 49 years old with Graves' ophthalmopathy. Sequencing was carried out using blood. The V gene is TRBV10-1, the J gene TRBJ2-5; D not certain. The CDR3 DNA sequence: TGCGCCAGCATCCCCTCCGACCCCAGGGAGACCCAGTACTTC. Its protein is CASIPSDPRETQYF.